This entry lists 15 T cell receptor beta chains sequenced from one sample in a study of low-dose radiotherapy and immunotherapy resistance in tumors. With TRAV- and TRBV-specific primers, first-strand cDNA was made, covering the alpha and beta chains. Using a constant-region primer together with a V-primer adapter, TCRs were subjected to about 18 PCR cycles of amplification. TCRdb analysed the reads with MiXCR anew, one entry per CDR3 protein. The sample carries approximately 11,000 distinct CDR3 sequences, 65% recorded once. The receptor set was obtained from a human donor with advanced metastatic prostate, ovarian, gallbladder or colorectal cancer (not recorded which). This table probably holds off-target reads from a library built for another chain.

In this sample, this clonotype turned up a few times. V usage is TRBV6-1 and J usage is TRBJ2-7; D is undetermined. The CDR3 totals 12 residues. CDR1 MNHNS and CDR2 SASEGT come from the germline V gene. V lost 5 bases and J lost 1, with 6 bases in between. The CDR3: CASSYVSYEQYF. The CDR3, as DNA: TGTGCCAGCAGTTACGTTTCCTACGAGCAGTACTTC.

The chain is built from TRBV7-8 and TRBJ2-1; D possibly matches TRBD1 or TRBD2 (7 bases each). In germline, CDR1 is SGHVS, CDR2 FQNEAQ. V was shortened by 2 bases and J by 1 base, with 18 bases between the two germline ends. The CDR3 totals 18 residues. CDR3 coding DNA: TGTGCCAGCAGCTTACAGGGGGGGGACCAATTTTCCTACAATGAGCAGTTCTTC. Residues: CASSLQGGDQFSYNEQFF.

This clonotype was found once. The chain joins TRBV6-1 to TRBJ2-7, with D possibly being TRBD1 (6 bases). Trimming left V 5 bases short and J 4 bases short, with 12 bases between. Germline lookup yields CDR1 MNHNS and CDR2 SASEGT. CDR3 size: 13 residues. The CDR3 sequence is CASSYQDSYEQYF. The DNA for the CDR3 is TGTGCCAGCAGTTACCAGGACAGTTACGAGCAGTACTTC.

This rearrangement joins TRBV28 to TRBJ2-7; D perhaps matches TRBD1 (6 bases). The CDR3 covers 12 residues. CDR1 and CDR2 (germline): MDHEN, SYDVKM. Trimming cost V 8 bases and J 2 bases, with 10 bases left between them. The CDR3 DNA reads TGTGCCAGCTTACAGGGAACCTACGAGCAGTACTTC. Its protein product is CASLQGTYEQYF.

The chain employs TRBV20-1 and TRBJ1-6, with TRBD1 matching 9 bases. Germline-derived CDR1 and CDR2 are DFQATT and SNEGSKA (reference sequence). The V gene end was trimmed by 5 bases and the J gene end by 6 bases; junction bases not matched to a gene: 14. This CDR3 contains 17 residues. In DNA form, the CDR3 reads TGCAGTGCTCCGATTATACAGGGGGCAGGACGTAATTCACCCCTCCACTTT. Protein product: CSAPIIQGAGRNSPLHF.

This clonotype turned up a few times. The J gene is TRBJ1-1, the V gene TRBV5-6; D uncertain. The CDR3 length is 14 residues. The germline V and J ends were trimmed by 1 base and 0 bases, with 7 bases remaining between them. Germline values: CDR1 SGHDT, CDR2 YYEEEE. CDR3 sequence reads: CASSLPTMNTEAFF. The CDR3 DNA reads as TGTGCCAGCAGCTTGCCCACAATGAACACTGAAGCTTTCTTT. Filled out from reference TRBV5-6 and TRBJ1-1, the complete variable domain reads DAGVTQSPTHLIKTRGQQVTLRCSPKSGHDTVSWYQQALGQGPQFIFQYYEEEERQRGNFPDRFSGHQFPNYSSELNVNALLLGDSALYLCASSLPTMNTEAFFGQGTRLTVV.

V and J are TRBV11-2 and TRBJ1-6; tentatively, D is TRBD1 (5 bases). This CDR3 has 15 residues. V was clipped by 5 bases and J by 7 bases, with 15 bases between them. CDR1 and CDR2 from the germline V gene are SGHAT and FQNNGV. This CDR3 reads CASSPNRGWNSPLHF. CDR3 DNA: TGTGCCAGCAGCCCAAACCGGGGCTGGAATTCACCCCTCCACTTT.

This chain connects TRBV6-6 to TRBJ1-1, with 8 bases lining up with TRBD1. The CDR3 is 13 amino acids. V lost 5 bases and J lost 6; bases outside the gene matches: 5. The germline CDR1 and CDR2 sequences are MNHNY and SVGAGI (reference sequence). The CDR3 sequence is CASSGQGWSEAFF. The CDR3 bases are TGTGCCAGCAGTGGACAGGGTTGGTCTGAAGCTTTCTTT.

This chain joins TRBV7-6 and TRBJ2-1, with D perhaps matching TRBD1 or TRBD2 (7 bases each). Germline CDR1 is SGHVS and CDR2 is FNYEAQ. The CDR3 spans 16 residues. V was clipped by 5 bases and J by 6 bases, with 20 bases between them. The CDR3 region is CASSPSSQGGGNEQFF. CDR3 nucleotide sequence: TGTGCCAGCAGCCCCTCCTCGCAGGGGGGGGGCAATGAGCAGTTCTTC.

This clonotype was observed a few times. V gene TRBV29-1 combines with J gene TRBJ2-5; D is uncertain. This CDR3 spans 13 amino acids. Trimming took off 4 bases at V and 1 base at J, with 10 bases between the two ends. Germline V gives CDR1 SQVTM, CDR2 ANQGSEA. The CDR3 loop is CSVGAASQETQYF. The CDR3 DNA reads TGCAGCGTTGGGGCGGCCTCCCAAGAGACCCAGTACTTC.

The V gene is TRBV6-2 or TRBV6-3, the J gene TRBJ2-2; no definite D call. Trimming pared 6 bases from V and 8 bases from J, leaving 13 bases between. In germline, CDR1 is MNHEY, CDR2 SVGEGT. The CDR3 has 13 residues. Here the CDR3 DNA reads TGTGCCAGCAGAACTACTTTAAGTGGGGAGCTGTTTTTT. It translates to CASRTTLSGELFF.

This chain connects TRBV6-2 or TRBV6-3 to TRBJ2-1; 9 bases are a match to TRBD2. With 6 bases clipped from V and 6 bases from J, the junction kept 9 bases outside the gene matches. The CDR3 runs to 15 residues. The germline gives CDR1 MNHEY, CDR2 SVGEGT. Here the CDR3 reads CASSPPAGGRNEQFF. In DNA, the CDR3 is TGTGCCAGCAGCCCCCCCGCGGGAGGGCGCAATGAGCAGTTCTTC.

This chain joins TRBV5-8 and TRBJ1-2, with 7 bases that match TRBD1. Per germline, CDR1 SGHTS and CDR2 YDEGEE. V lost 4 bases to trimming and J lost 8 bases; unmatched junction nucleotides: 11. The CDR3 extends over 14 amino acids. The CDR3 DNA sequence: TGTGCCAGCAGCAACCGGGACAGCATTTGGGGCTACACCTTC. Encoded protein: CASSNRDSIWGYTF. The whole variable domain, remainder taken from reference TRBV5-8 and TRBJ1-2, is EAGVTQSPTHLIKTRGQQATLRCSPISGHTSVYWYQQALGLGLQFLLWYDEGEERNRGNFPPRFSGRQFPNYSSELNVNALELEDSALYLCASSNRDSIWGYTFGSGTRLTVV.

The chain couples TRBV11-2 to TRBJ1-2, with 7 bases identical to TRBD1. This CDR3 has 13 residues. The trim removed 2 bases at V and 8 bases at J, leaving 5 bases unmatched. Germline CDR1 SGHAT, CDR2 FQNNGV. CDR3: CASSLYEGAGYTF. The CDR3 bases are TGTGCCAGCAGCTTATACGAGGGGGCAGGCTACACCTTC. Full variable domain (missing parts from reference TRBV11-2 and TRBJ1-2): EAGVAQSPRYKIIEKRQSVAFWCNPISGHATLYWYQQILGQGPKLLIQFQNNGVVDDSQLPKDRFSAERLKGVDSTLKIQPAKLEDSAVYLCASSLYEGAGYTFGSGTRLTVV.

The CDR3 is CASSSTDPGQGGTEAFF. In DNA form, the CDR3 reads TGTGCCAGCAGTTCCACAGATCCGGGACAGGGGGGCACTGAAGCTTTCTTT. The chain joins TRBV12-3 or TRBV12-4 to TRBJ1-1; 11 bases align to TRBD1. The CDR3 is 17 residues long. Germline trimming cut 4 bases from V and 4 bases from J; bases unmatched to any gene: 11.